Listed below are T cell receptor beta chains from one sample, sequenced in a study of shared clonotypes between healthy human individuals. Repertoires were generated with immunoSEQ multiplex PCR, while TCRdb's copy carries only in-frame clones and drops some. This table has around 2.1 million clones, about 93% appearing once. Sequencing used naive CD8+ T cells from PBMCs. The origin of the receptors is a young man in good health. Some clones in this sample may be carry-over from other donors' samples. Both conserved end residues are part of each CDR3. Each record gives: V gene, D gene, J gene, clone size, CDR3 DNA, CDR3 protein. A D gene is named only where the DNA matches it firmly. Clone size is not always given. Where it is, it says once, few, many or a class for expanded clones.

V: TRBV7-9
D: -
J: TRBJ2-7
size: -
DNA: TGTGCCAGCAGGGGAACGACCGCTGATCCCTACGAGCAGTACTTC
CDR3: CASRGTTADPYEQYF

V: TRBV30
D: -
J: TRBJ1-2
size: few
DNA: TGTGCCTGGAGTAGGCAGCCCCTCTATGGCTACACCTTC
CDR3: CAWSRQPLYGYTF

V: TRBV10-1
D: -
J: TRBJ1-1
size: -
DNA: TGCGCCAGCAGTGAATCTACAGGAGGGAACACTGAAGCTTTCTTT
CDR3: CASSESTGGNTEAFF

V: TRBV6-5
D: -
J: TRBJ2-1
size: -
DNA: TGTGCCAGCAGTCGGGCCCCTCGGCATGAGCAGTTCTTC
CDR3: CASSRAPRHEQFF

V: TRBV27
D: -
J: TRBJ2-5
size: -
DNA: TGTGCCAGCAGTTGGCAATCGGGGCGCGGGGAGACCCAGTACTTC
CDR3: CASSWQSGRGETQYF

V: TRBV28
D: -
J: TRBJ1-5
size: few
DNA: TGTGCCAGCAGAGCTACAGGGAGCAATCAGCCCCAGCATTTT
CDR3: CASRATGSNQPQHF

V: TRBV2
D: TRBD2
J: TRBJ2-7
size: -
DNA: TGTGCCAGCAAGCGGGGCAGTGAAACTAGGTCCGAGCAGTACTTC
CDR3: CASKRGSETRSEQYF

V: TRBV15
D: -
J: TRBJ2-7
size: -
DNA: TGTGCCACCTCAGACAGGACAACCTACGAGCAGTACTTC
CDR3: CATSDRTTYEQYF

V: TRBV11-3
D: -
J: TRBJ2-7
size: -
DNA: TGTGCCAGCAGCTTACGTGGGGGGCACGAGCAGTACTTC
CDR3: CASSLRGGHEQYF

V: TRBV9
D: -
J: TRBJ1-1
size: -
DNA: TGTGCCAGCAGCGCGGCAGACATGAACACTGAAGCTTTCTTT
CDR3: CASSAADMNTEAFF

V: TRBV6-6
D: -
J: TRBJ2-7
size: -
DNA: TGTGCCAGCAGTTACTGGACGGGAAATATCGAGCAGTACTTC
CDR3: CASSYWTGNIEQYF

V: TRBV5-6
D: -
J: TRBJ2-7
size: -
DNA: TGTGCCAGCACCCAGGGTGGGCAGTCTTCCTACGAGCAGTACTTC
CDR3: CASTQGGQSSYEQYF

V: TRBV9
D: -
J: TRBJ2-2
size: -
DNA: TGTGCCAGCAGCCCCCCCCTGATATATTACTCCGGGGAGCTGTTTTTT
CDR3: CASSPPLIYYSGELFF

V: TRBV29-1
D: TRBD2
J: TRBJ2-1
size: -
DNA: TGCAGCGTTGATTATTGGCTAGCGGGAGGAGGTAATGAGCAGTTCTTC
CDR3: CSVDYWLAGGGNEQFF

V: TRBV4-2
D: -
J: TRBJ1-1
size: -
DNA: TGTGCCAGCAGCCAGGGAGGGACAAGACTGAACACTGAAGCTTTCTTT
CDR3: CASSQGGTRLNTEAFF

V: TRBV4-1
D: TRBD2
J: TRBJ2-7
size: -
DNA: TGCGCCAGCAGCCCAGATGGACTAGCGGGTTCCTACGAGCAGTACTTC
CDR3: CASSPDGLAGSYEQYF

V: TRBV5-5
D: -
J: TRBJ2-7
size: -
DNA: TGTGCCAGCACCTACGGAGGGACCGAGCAGTACTTC
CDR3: CASTYGGTEQYF

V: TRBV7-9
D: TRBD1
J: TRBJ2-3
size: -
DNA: TGTGCCAGCAGCTTAGCAGACAGGGGACCCACCCCAGATACGCAGTATTTT
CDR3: CASSLADRGPTPDTQYF

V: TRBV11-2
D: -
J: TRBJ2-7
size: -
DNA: TGTGCCAGCAGCGAGGGGAGGTTTCTCGAGCAGTACTTC
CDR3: CASSEGRFLEQYF

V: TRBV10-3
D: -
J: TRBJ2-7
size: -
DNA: TGTGCCATAGGGACCCCTCCGGGACCACACGAGCAGTACTTC
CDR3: CAIGTPPGPHEQYF

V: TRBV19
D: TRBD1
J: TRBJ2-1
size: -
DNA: TGTGCCAGTAGTAGCGACAGGGGTTCATACAATGAGCAGTTCTTC
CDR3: CASSSDRGSYNEQFF

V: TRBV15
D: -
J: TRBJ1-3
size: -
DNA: TGTGCCACCAGCAGAGAGGGTAAAATCTCTGGAAACACCATATATTTT
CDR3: CATSREGKISGNTIYF

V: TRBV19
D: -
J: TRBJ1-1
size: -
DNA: TGTGCCAGTAGTCTAATATTGAACACTGAAGCTTTCTTT
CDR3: CASSLILNTEAFF

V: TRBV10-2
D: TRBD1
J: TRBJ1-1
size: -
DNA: TGCGCCAGCTCCGCAGGGGGGAACACTGAAGCTTTCTTT
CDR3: CASSAGGNTEAFF

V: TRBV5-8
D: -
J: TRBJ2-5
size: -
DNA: TGTGCCAGCAGCAATCGGAGGCGGGGCGGAGAGACCCAGTACTTC
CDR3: CASSNRRRGGETQYF

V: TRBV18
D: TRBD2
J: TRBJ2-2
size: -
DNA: TGTGCCAGCTCCCACAACAGGGCAGGACTAGCGGGAGAAGGCGGGGAGCTGTTTTTT
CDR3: CASSHNRAGLAGEGGELFF

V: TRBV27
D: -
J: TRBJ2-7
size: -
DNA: TGTGCCAGCAGTTTGGGGAAAGTGCACTACGAGCAGTACTTC
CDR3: CASSLGKVHYEQYF

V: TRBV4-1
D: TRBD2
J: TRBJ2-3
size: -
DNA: TGCGCCAGCAGCCAAGCCTGGACTAGCCCAGATACGCAGTATTTT
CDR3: CASSQAWTSPDTQYF

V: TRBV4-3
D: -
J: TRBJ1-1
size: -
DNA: TGCGCCAGCAGCCAGCAGCTTTACACTGAAGCTTTCTTT
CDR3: CASSQQLYTEAFF

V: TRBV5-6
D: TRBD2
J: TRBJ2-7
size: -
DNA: TGTGCCAGCAGTGCCCGAGGAGCGGGAGAACACGAGCAGTACTTC
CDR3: CASSARGAGEHEQYF

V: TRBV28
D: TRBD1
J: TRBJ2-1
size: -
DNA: TGTGCCAGCAGGGGACAGATGGACAATGAGCAGTTCTTC
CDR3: CASRGQMDNEQFF

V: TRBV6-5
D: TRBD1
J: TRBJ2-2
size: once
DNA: TGTGCCAGCAGCAAGGACAGGGGTTGGCCCGGGGAGCTGTTTTTT
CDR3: CASSKDRGWPGELFF

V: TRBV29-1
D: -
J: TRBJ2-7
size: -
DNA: TGCAGTGCCTCGGGACCTTTTGACGAGCAGTACTTC
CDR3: CSASGPFDEQYF

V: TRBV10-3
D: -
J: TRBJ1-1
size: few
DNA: TGTGCCATCACCGGGACGCTCTCGGGTGAAGCTTTCTTT
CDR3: CAITGTLSGEAFF

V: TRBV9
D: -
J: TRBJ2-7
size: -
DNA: TGTGCCAGCAGCCCCAATCAGCACGAGCAGTACTTC
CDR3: CASSPNQHEQYF

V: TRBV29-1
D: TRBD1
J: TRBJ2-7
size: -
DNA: TGCAGCGTTGAAAGCCCCAGCTACGAGGGGGCTCAGCAGTACTTC
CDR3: CSVESPSYEGAQQYF

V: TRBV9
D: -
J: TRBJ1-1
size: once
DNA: TGTGCCAGCACCGGGGTTAACACTGAAGCTTTCTTT
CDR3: CASTGVNTEAFF

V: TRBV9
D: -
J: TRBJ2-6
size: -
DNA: TGTGCCAGCAGCGCCAGGTGGACTTCGTCTGGGGCCAACGTCCTGACTTTC
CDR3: CASSARWTSSGANVLTF

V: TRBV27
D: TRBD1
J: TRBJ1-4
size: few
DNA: TGTGCCAGCAGTGCTTACAGGGGTTCGGGTGAAAAACTGTTTTTT
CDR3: CASSAYRGSGEKLFF

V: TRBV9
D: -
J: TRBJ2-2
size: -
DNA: TGTGCCAGCAGCGCTGGGGCCTTCACCGGGGAGCTGTTTTTT
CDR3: CASSAGAFTGELFF

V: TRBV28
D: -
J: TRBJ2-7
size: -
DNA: TGTGCCAGCAGCCCACAGGGCCCATACGAGCAGTACTTC
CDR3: CASSPQGPYEQYF

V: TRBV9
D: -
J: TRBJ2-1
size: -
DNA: TGTGCCAGCAAAGGGGAGGATGAGCAGTTCTTC
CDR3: CASKGEDEQFF

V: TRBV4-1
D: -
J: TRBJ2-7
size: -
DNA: TGCGCCAGCAGCCAAGGCTTAGGCTGGAGCGAGCAGTACTTC
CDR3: CASSQGLGWSEQYF

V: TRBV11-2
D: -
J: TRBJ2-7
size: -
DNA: TGTGCCAGCAGCAACCTAGGAGGGAGCTCCTACGAGCAGTACTTC
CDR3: CASSNLGGSSYEQYF

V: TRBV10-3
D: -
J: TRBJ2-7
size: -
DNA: TGTGCCATCAGTGATACTCTTTTACAGGGCCACGAGCAGTACTTC
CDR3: CAISDTLLQGHEQYF

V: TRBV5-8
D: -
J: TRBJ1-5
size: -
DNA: TGTGCCAGCAGCTTGGTATCCTCTTCCTTT
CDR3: CASSLVSSSF

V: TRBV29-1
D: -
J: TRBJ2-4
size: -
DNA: TGCAGCGTTGAAGCCAAGGGGAAAGCCAAAAACATTCAGTACTTC
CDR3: CSVEAKGKAKNIQYF

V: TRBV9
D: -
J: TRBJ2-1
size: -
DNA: TGTGCCAGCAGCACGCGCCGGGACGGAAGAAATGAGCAGTTCTTC
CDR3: CASSTRRDGRNEQFF

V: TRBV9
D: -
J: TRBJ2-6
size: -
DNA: TGTGCCAGCAGCGCCAGTCTCCGGGACTCTGGGGCCAACGTCCTGACTTTC
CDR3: CASSASLRDSGANVLTF

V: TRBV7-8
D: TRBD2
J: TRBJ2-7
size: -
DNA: TGTGCCAGCAGCCACGTGCTAGCGGGAGGGCCTGGTCTCTACGAGCAGTACTTC
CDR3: CASSHVLAGGPGLYEQYF

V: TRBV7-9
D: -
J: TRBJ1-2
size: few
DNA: TGTGCCAGCAGGCCTCCGGGCCTCGGCCGTGGCTACACCTTC
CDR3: CASRPPGLGRGYTF

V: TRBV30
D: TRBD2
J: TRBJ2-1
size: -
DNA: TGTGCCTGTCGGACTAGCGGGGGGAATGAGCAGTTCTTC
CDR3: CACRTSGGNEQFF